This T cell receptor (beta chain) was captured by sequencing in a study of tumor-infiltrating lymphocytes in glioblastoma multiforme. TCRB libraries came from RNA via three nested multiplex PCR rounds. One entry per CDR3 protein, called by TCRdb with MiXCR from the multiplex PCR reads. The top ten hold around two fifths of the sample, which has 12,000 to 15,000 distinct CDR3 sequences, 73% seen once. V trimming: 4 bases; J trimming: 3 bases; junction bases outside the gene matches: 1. CDR3 length: 14 amino acids. Germline CDR1 is SQVTM and CDR2 is ANQGSEA. The sequence derives from a male donor with glioblastoma. The specimen sequenced was brain tumor tissue. The rearrangement uses TRBV29-1 and TRBJ2-1; the match to TRBD2 covers 12 bases. This CDR3 is CSVAGLAGYNEQFF. The CDR3 nucleotides are TGCAGCGTTGCGGGACTAGCGGGCTACAATGAGCAGTTCTTC.